These 21 T cell receptor beta chains were all obtained from the same sample, sequenced in a study of blood T cell repertoires in COVID-19 (dated by TCRdb to about 2020). The method behind the library was the immunoSEQ multiplex PCR assay. TCRdb took this table from immuneACCESS and kept in-frame rearrangements with V and J called. Such tables lack part of the clones; where checked against another copy, unresolved V genes explain under half of the gap, and the rest is unexplained. The sample data list fewer than 400,000 clones, and about nine tenths of these were observed just once. The ten largest account for roughly 4% of the sample. Sequenced input: PBMCs or T cells enriched from blood (not recorded which). Source of these receptors: a young man who had recovered from COVID-19.

The V and J genes are TRBV19 and TRBJ2-3; a possible D gene is TRBD1 (6 bases). The CDR3 runs 12 residues. Trimming left V 6 bases short and J 4 bases short, with 8 bases between. Germline V lookup: CDR1 LNHDA, CDR2 SQIVND (reference sequence). CDR3 sequence: CASRDSSDTQYF. The CDR3 region has the DNA TGTGCCAGTAGGGACAGCTCAGATACGCAGTATTTT.

This CDR3 reads CASGRTALTYEQYF. The CDR3 DNA follows: TGTGCCAGCGGTCGGACAGCACTTACCTACGAGCAGTACTTC. The chain has TRBV27 and TRBJ2-7; D may be TRBD1 (6 bases). The CDR3 contains 14 residues. From germline, CDR1 is MNHEY and CDR2 SMNVEV (reference sequence). Deletions cut 8 bases from V and 2 bases from J, with 16 bases between.

V usage is TRBV5-1 and J usage is TRBJ1-3; D is unclear. V lost 5 bases, J lost 0 bases, and 6 bases lay in between. Germline loops: CDR1 SGHRS, CDR2 YFSETQ. The CDR3 has 13 residues. The CDR3 nucleotides read TGCGCCAGCAGAAGCGTCTCTGGAAACACCATATATTTT. It yields the protein CASRSVSGNTIYF.

V and J are TRBV3-1 (or the pseudogene TRBV3-2) and TRBJ1-4, with a possible D match to TRBD1 (5 bases). Germline V gene lookup returns CDR1 LGHDT and CDR2 YNNKEL (reference sequence). Deletions cut 1 base from V and 2 bases from J, with 5 bases between. The CDR3 has 14 amino acids. The CDR3 sequence: CASSQAGTNEKLFF. As DNA, the CDR3 is TGTGCCAGCAGCCAAGCAGGGACTAATGAAAAACTGTTTTTT.

This chain uses TRBV2 with TRBJ2-6, with 9 bases matching TRBD1. The CDR3 has 15 residues. Germline values: CDR1 SNHLY, CDR2 FYNNEI. The trim removed 10 bases at V and 3 bases at J, leaving 7 bases unmatched. CDR3 sequence (DNA): TGTGCCACCGGGACAGGGCTATTTGGGGCCAACGTCCTGACTTTC. Residues: CATGTGLFGANVLTF. Full variable domain (missing parts from reference TRBV2 and TRBJ2-6): EPEVTQTPSHQVTQMGQEVILRCVPISNHLYFYWYRQILGQKVEFLVSFYNNEISEKSEIFDDQFSVERPDGSNFTLKIRSTKLEDSAMYFCATGTGLFGANVLTFGAGSRLTVL.

The chain employs TRBV18 and TRBJ2-7, with a possible D match to TRBD1 (6 bases). The CDR3 consists of 14 residues. CDR1 and CDR2 (germline): KGHSH, LQKENI. V was pared by 2 bases and J by 4 bases, with 12 bases between. The DNA of the CDR3 is TGTGCCAGCTCACCAACAGGGCCGAAGTACGAGCAGTACTTC. Protein product: CASSPTGPKYEQYF.

CDR3 protein: CASSFLGRGRISTDTQYF. The CDR3 DNA is TGTGCCAGCAGCTTCCTCGGCAGGGGGCGGATAAGTACAGATACGCAGTATTTT. The chain recombines TRBV27 with TRBJ2-3; 8 bases are shared with TRBD1. The V gene's germline CDR1 is MNHEY and CDR2 SMNVEV (reference sequence). V lost 6 bases and J lost 3; bases outside the gene matches: 17. This CDR3 has 18 amino acids.

The rearrangement links TRBV3-1 (or the pseudogene TRBV3-2) to TRBJ2-7; 7 bases line up with TRBD2. The CDR3 spans 14 residues. V was clipped by 4 bases and J by 7 bases; unmatched bases: 10. CDR1 and CDR2 (germline): LGHDT, YNNKEL (reference sequence). The DNA of the CDR3 is TGTGCCAGCAGCCCTTACACCCAGGGAGGGGAGCAGTACTTC. Protein sequence: CASSPYTQGGEQYF.

This clone was picked up a small number of times. This sample includes further DNA sequences coding for the same CDR3. The chain carries TRBV2 and TRBJ2-5; D is possibly TRBD1 (6 bases). V was trimmed by 5 bases and J by 2 bases, leaving 9 bases between them. The V gene's germline CDR1 is SNHLY and CDR2 FYNNEI. CDR3 size: 13 residues. The DNA for the CDR3 is TGTGCCAGCAGTAGAGACAGGCAAGAGACCCAGTACTTC. The encoded protein is CASSRDRQETQYF.

The chain joins TRBV18 to TRBJ2-5, with D hard to call. This CDR3 is 13 amino acids long. Germline CDR1 reads KGHSH; CDR2 reads LQKENI. With 5 bases removed from V and 4 bases from J, the gap between germline ends came to 11 bases. For the CDR3, the DNA is TGTGCCAGCTCATCCGGGTTGGGAGAGACCCAGTACTTC. Protein: CASSSGLGETQYF.

The table lists this clone with many counts. V usage is TRBV19 and J usage is TRBJ1-4; D unresolved. CDR1 and CDR2 (germline): LNHDA, SQIVND (reference sequence). The CDR3 covers 15 residues. V lost 4 bases and J 8 bases, leaving 17 bases between the germline ends. In DNA, the CDR3 is TGTGCCAGTAGTACCCGAGGCTCTATTACGGAAAAACTGTTTTTT. Amino acid sequence: CASSTRGSITEKLFF. Using reference TRBV19 and TRBJ1-4 for the parts outside the CDR3, the full variable domain is DGGITQSPKYLFRKEGQNVTLSCEQNLNHDAMYWYRQDPGQGLRLIYYSQIVNDFQKGDIAEGYSVSREKKESFPLTVTSAQKNPTAFYLCASSTRGSITEKLFFGSGTQLSVL.

The V and J genes are TRBV5-1 and TRBJ1-4; D is perhaps TRBD1 (5 bases). The CDR3 covers 16 residues. Trimming removed 0 bases from V and 0 bases from J, with 9 bases in between. The germline gives CDR1 SGHRS, CDR2 YFSETQ. CDR3 region: CASSLAWGSTNEKLFF. The CDR3 nucleotides read TGCGCCAGCAGCTTGGCTTGGGGCTCAACTAATGAAAAACTGTTTTTT.

This chain links TRBV3-1 (or the pseudogene TRBV3-2) with TRBJ1-5; 8 positions match TRBD1. Losses at the gene ends were 1 base for V and 4 bases for J; bases not matched to a gene: 3. CDR1 is LGHDT and CDR2 is YNNKEL in the germline V gene (reference sequence). The CDR3 extends over 15 amino acids. The CDR3 DNA reads as TGTGCCAGCAGCCAAGGGACAGGGTTAAATCAGCCCCAGCATTTT. Protein: CASSQGTGLNQPQHF.

V and J are TRBV6-5 and TRBJ1-6; tentative D call: TRBD1 (6 bases). Trimming shortened V by 2 bases and J by 15 bases, and 11 bases separated the two germline ends. Germline values: CDR1 MNHEY, CDR2 SVGAGI. This CDR3 has 12 residues. CDR3 protein: CASSYTQGNLHF. For the CDR3, the DNA is TGTGCCAGCAGTTACACACAGGGAAACCTCCACTTT.

This clone was found once. The chain is built from TRBV24-1 and TRBJ1-5; 8 bases map to TRBD1. After removal of 5 bases from V and 3 bases from J, the junction contained 8 bases not matched to a gene. Germline V gene lookup returns CDR1 KGHDR and CDR2 SFDVKD. This CDR3 comprises 16 residues. In DNA form, the CDR3 reads TGTGCCACCAGTGCCGCCGGGACAGGAGTCAATCAGCCCCAGCATTTT. Amino acids: CATSAAGTGVNQPQHF.

The chain couples TRBV6-4 to TRBJ1-2; 9 bases line up with TRBD1. J gave up 4 bases and V 6 bases, and 6 bases lay outside the gene matches. The CDR3 is made up of 14 amino acids. Per germline, CDR1 MRHNA and CDR2 SNTAGT. The chain's CDR3 is CASSQDRGGYGYTF. In DNA form, the CDR3 reads TGTGCCAGCAGCCAGGACAGGGGAGGCTATGGCTACACCTTC.

The rearrangement uses TRBV4-1 and TRBJ2-2; possibly TRBD1 for D (5 bases). Trimming took 4 bases from V and 6 from J, leaving 6 bases between them. The length of the CDR3 is 12 residues. CDR1 is MGHRA and CDR2 is YSYEKL in the germline V gene. The CDR3 nucleotides are TGCGCCAGCAGCCTGGGGCCCGGGGAGCTGTTTTTT. Translation: CASSLGPGELFF.

The chain has TRBV19 and TRBJ1-4; TRBD1 agrees at 8 bases. Germline values: CDR1 LNHDA, CDR2 SQIVND (reference sequence). V was pared by 5 bases and J by 5 bases, with 7 bases of the junction left unmatched. The CDR3 loop spans 15 amino acids. The CDR3 here is CASSPGDRRNEKLFF. The CDR3 nucleotides read TGTGCCAGTAGTCCGGGGGACAGGCGGAATGAAAAACTGTTTTTT.

The CDR3 DNA reads as TGTGCCACCCTGGGACACCCTAGCTCTGGGGCCAACGTCCTGACTTTC. Protein: CATLGHPSSGANVLTF. V is TRBV15 and J is TRBJ2-6; D may be TRBD1 (6 bases). Deletions cut 8 bases from V and 0 bases from J, with 14 bases between. Germline V gene sequence: CDR1 LNHNV, CDR2 YYDKDF (reference sequence). This CDR3 has 16 residues.

The CDR3 region has the DNA TGTGCCAGCAGTGACTCGGGACAGGGGGACACAGATACGCAGTATTTT. Its protein is CASSDSGQGDTDTQYF. The rearrangement uses TRBV6-4 and TRBJ2-3; TRBD1 aligns across 11 bases. Germline CDR1 and CDR2: MRHNA and SNTAGT. The CDR3 consists of 16 residues. V trimming: 0 bases; J trimming: 2 bases; junction bases outside the gene matches: 1.

The chain is built from TRBV11-2 and TRBJ2-1; 7 nucleotides agree with TRBD1. Germline-derived CDR1 and CDR2 are SGHAT and FQNNGV. V lost 5 bases to trimming and J lost 10 bases; unmatched junction nucleotides: 8. This CDR3 is 13 amino acids long. The CDR3 loop is CASSILNRGEQFF. The CDR3 DNA reads as TGTGCCAGCAGCATCTTAAACAGGGGCGAGCAGTTCTTC. Supplemented by reference TRBV11-2 and TRBJ2-1, the full variable domain reads EAGVAQSPRYKIIEKRQSVAFWCNPISGHATLYWYQQILGQGPKLLIQFQNNGVVDDSQLPKDRFSAERLKGVDSTLKIQPAKLEDSAVYLCASSILNRGEQFFGPGTRLTVL.